This T cell receptor beta chain was sequenced during a study of blood T cell repertoires in COVID-19. Across the whole study: Sites in the United States, Italy and Spain provided acute and convalescent COVID-19 samples. The analysed material was cDNA or gDNA that came from T cells, B-cell-depleted T cells, or PBMCs.

This CDR3 region has 19 residues. Germline-derived CDR1 and CDR2 are LNHNV and YYDKDF (reference sequence). Trimming took off 1 base at V and 0 bases at J, with 20 bases between the two ends. In the original workflow: Estimates of nucleated cell counts were drawn from the amplification of reference gene primers. Sequencing used immunoSEQ multiplex PCR; TCRdb keeps in-frame clones, though not all of them. Clone size and the V and J calls come from that table; the DNA yielded D and trimming. The sample has about 250,000 clones; 87% are singletons. This chain links TRBV15 with TRBJ2-3; D possibly corresponds to TRBD2 (7 bases). The source of this sequence is a young man with active or convalescent COVID-19. Sequenced: peripheral blood. CDR3 bases: TGTGCCACCAGCAGAGGAGGGGGGAGCGGGATGGGGAGCACAGATACGCAGTATTTT. Amino acid sequence: CATSRGGGSGMGSTDTQYF.